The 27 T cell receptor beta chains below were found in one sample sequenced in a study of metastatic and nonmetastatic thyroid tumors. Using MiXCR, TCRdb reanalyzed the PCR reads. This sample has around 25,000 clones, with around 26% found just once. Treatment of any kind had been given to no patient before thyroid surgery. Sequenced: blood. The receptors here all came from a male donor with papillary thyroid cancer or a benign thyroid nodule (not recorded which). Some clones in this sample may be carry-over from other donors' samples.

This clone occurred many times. The CDR3 DNA reads as TGTGCCAGCAGCCCACAGGTTGGGTTCTTC. As protein: CASSPQVGFF. The chain links TRBV7-9 to TRBJ2-1; weak D call: TRBD1 (5 bases). The V end was cut by 5 bases, the J end by 15 bases, with 11 bases between. CDR1 and CDR2 from the germline V gene are SEHNR and FQNEAQ (reference sequence). This CDR3 contains 10 residues.

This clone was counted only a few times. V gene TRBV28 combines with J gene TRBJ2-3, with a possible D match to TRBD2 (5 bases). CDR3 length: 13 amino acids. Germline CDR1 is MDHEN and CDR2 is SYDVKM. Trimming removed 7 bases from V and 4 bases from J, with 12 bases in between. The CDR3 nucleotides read TGTGCCAGCATCCCCCCGAGGGCAGATACGCAGTATTTT. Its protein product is CASIPPRADTQYF.

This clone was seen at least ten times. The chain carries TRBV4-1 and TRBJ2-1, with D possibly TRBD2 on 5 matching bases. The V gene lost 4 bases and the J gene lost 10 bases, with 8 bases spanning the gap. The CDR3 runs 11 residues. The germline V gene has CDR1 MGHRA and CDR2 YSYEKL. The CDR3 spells CASSLRGEQFF. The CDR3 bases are TGCGCCAGCAGCCTAAGAGGGGAGCAGTTCTTC.

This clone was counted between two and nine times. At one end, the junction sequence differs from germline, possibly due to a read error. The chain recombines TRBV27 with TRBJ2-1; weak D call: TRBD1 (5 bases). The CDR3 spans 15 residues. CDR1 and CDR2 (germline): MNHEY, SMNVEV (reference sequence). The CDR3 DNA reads TGTGCCAGCACACGCATGGGGCCTTCTGGGAATGGGCAGTTCTTC. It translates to CASTRMGPSGNGQFF.

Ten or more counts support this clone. CDR3 coding DNA: TGCGCCAGCAGCTTGCCAGGAGAGACCCAGTACTTC. This translates into CASSLPGETQYF. The chain combines TRBV5-1 with TRBJ2-5; D is ambiguous. V lost 1 base to trimming and J lost 4 bases, with 5 bases between them. The CDR3 contains 12 residues. CDR1 is SGHRS and CDR2 is YFSETQ in the germline V gene.

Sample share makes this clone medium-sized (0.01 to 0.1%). The CDR3 DNA is TGTGCCAGCAGGGTAGGGAGGGGCTCCTACAATGAGCAGTTCTTC. This sequence encodes CASRVGRGSYNEQFF. V usage is TRBV27 and J usage is TRBJ2-1; 7 bases fit TRBD2. From germline, CDR1 is MNHEY and CDR2 SMNVEV (reference sequence). The CDR3 contains 15 residues. Unmatched junction bases numbered 5, after V lost 6 bases and J lost 0 bases.

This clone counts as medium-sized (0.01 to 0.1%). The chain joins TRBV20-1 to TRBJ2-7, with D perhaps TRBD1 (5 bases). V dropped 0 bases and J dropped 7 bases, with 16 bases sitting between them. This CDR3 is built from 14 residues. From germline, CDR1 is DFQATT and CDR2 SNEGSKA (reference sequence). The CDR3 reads CSARDRGPLGEQYF. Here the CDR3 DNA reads TGCAGTGCTAGAGATAGGGGCCCCCTGGGTGAGCAGTACTTC.

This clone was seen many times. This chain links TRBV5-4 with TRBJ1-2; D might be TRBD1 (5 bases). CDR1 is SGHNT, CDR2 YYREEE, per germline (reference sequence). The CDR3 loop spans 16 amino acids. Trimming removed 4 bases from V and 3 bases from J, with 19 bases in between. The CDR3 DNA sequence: TGTGCCAGCAGCCCGACGGGGGGGATTACAGACTATGGCTACACCTTC. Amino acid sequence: CASSPTGGITDYGYTF. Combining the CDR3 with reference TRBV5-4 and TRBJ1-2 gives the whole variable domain ETGVTQSPTHLIKTRGQQVTLRCSSQSGHNTVSWYQQALGQGPQFIFQYYREEENGRGNFPPRFSGLQFPNYSSELNVNALELDDSALYLCASSPTGGITDYGYTFGSGTRLTVV.

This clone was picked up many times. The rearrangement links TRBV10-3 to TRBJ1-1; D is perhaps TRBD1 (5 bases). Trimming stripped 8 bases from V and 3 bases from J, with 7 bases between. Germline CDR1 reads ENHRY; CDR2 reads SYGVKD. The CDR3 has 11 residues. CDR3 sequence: CAIRGDTEAFF. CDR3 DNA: TGTGCCATCCGGGGGGACACTGAAGCTTTCTTT.

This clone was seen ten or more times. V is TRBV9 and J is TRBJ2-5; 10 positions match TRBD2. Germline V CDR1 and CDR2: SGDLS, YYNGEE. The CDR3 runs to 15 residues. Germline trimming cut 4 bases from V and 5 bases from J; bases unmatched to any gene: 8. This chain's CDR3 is CASSLSGRAEETQYF. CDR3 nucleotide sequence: TGTGCCAGCAGCTTGAGCGGGAGGGCCGAGGAGACCCAGTACTTC.

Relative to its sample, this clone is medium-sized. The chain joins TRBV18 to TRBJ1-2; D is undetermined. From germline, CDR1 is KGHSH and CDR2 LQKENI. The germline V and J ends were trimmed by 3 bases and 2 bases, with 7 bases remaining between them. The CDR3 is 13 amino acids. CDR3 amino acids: CASSPGRNYGYTF. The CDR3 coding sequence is TGTGCCAGCTCACCCGGCAGAAACTATGGCTACACCTTC.

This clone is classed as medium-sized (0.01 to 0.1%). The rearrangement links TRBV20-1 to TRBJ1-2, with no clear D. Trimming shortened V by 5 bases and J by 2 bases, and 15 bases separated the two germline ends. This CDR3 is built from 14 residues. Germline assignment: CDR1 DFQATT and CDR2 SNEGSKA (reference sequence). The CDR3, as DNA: TGCAGTGCTTCCCGAGGCGCCGCGAACTATGGCTACACCTTC. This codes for CSASRGAANYGYTF.

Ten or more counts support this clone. The CDR3 region has the DNA TGTGCCAGAGAAAGAGGGAACTATGGCTACACCTTC. The encoded protein is CARERGNYGYTF. The chain combines TRBV6-2 or TRBV6-3 with TRBJ1-2; D ambiguous. The CDR3 runs to 12 residues. V lost 9 bases and J lost 2, with 10 bases in between. Per germline, CDR1 MNHEY and CDR2 SVGEGT.

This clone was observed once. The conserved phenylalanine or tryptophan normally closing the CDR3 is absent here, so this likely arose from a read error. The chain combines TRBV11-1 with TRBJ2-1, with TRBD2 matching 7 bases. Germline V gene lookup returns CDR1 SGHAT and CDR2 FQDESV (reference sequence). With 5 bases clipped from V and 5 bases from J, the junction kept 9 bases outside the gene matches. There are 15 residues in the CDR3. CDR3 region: CASSISPSGDNEQFL. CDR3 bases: TGTGCCAGCAGCATATCGCCTAGCGGAGACAATGAGCAGTTCTTG.

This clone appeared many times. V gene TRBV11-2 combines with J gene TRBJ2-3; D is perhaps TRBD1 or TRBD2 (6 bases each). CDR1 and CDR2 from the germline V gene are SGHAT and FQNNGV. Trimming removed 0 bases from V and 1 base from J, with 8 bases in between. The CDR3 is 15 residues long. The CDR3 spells CASSLDGGGTDTQYF. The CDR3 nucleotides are TGTGCCAGCAGCTTAGACGGGGGCGGCACAGATACGCAGTATTTT.

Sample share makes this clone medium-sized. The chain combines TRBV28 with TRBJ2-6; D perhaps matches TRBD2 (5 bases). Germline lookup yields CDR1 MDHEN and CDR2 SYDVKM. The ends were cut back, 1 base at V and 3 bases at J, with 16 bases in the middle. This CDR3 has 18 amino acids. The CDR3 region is CASSLLRFGDYGANVLTF. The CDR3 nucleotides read TGTGCCAGCAGTTTATTAAGGTTTGGAGACTATGGGGCCAACGTCCTGACTTTC.

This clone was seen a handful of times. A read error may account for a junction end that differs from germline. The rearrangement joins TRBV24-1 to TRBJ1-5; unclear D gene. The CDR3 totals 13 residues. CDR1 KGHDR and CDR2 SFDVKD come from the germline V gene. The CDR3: CATSEGSYQPQHF. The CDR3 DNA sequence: TGTGCCACCAGTGAAGGGTCGTATCAGCCCCAGCACTTT.

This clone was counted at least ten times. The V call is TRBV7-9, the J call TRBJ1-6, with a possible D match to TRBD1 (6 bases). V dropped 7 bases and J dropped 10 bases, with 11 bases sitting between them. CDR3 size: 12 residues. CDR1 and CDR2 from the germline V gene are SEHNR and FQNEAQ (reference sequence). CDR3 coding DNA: TGTGCCAGCACCGAGGGGGGATCACCCCTCCACTTT. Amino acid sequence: CASTEGGSPLHF.

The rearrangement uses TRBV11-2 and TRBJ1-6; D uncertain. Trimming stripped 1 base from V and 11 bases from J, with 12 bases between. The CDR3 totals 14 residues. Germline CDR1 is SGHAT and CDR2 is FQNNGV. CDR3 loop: CASSLVPENTPLHF. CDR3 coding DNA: TGTGCCAGCAGCTTAGTTCCTGAAAATACACCCCTCCACTTT.

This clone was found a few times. CDR3 sequence: CASSLGQSYGYTF. The CDR3, as DNA: TGTGCCAGCAGTCTAGGACAGTCCTATGGCTACACCTTC. The chain recombines TRBV12-3 or TRBV12-4 with TRBJ1-2; D is possibly TRBD1 (6 bases). Trimming took 5 bases from V and 4 from J, leaving 11 bases between them. This CDR3 has 13 residues.

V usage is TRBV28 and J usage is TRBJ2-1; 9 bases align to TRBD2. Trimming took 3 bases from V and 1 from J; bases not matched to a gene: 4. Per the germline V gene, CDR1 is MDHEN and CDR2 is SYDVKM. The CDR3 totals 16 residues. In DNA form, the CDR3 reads TGTGCCAGCAGTTTGCTTCTAGCGGGGTCCTACAATGAGCAGTTCTTC. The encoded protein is CASSLLLAGSYNEQFF.

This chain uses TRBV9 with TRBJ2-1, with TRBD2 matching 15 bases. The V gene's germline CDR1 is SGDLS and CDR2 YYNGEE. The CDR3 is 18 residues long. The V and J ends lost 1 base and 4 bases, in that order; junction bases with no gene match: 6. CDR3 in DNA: TGTGCCAGCAGCGTATCTTGGACTAGCGGGGGGGTTTACAATGAGCAGTTCTTC. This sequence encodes CASSVSWTSGGVYNEQFF.

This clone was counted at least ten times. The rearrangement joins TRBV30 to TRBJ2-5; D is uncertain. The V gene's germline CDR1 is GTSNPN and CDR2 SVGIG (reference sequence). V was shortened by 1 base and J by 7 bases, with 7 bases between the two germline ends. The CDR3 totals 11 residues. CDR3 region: CAWSASRTQYF. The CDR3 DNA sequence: TGTGCCTGGAGTGCATCGAGGACCCAGTACTTC.

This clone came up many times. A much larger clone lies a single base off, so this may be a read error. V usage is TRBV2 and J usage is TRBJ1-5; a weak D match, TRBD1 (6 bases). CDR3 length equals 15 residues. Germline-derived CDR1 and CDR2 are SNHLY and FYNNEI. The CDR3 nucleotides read TGTGCCAGCAGGGGAACAGGGATGAACAATCAGCCCCGGCATTTT. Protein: CASRGTGMNNQPRHF.

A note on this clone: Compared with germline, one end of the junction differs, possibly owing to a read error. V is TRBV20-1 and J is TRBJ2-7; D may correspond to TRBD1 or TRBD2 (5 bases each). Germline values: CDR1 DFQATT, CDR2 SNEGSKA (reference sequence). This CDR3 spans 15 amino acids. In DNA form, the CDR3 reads TGCATTGCTAGAGGTAGGGGAGCGTGCGCCGACGAGCAGTACTTC. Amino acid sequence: CIARGRGACADEQYF.

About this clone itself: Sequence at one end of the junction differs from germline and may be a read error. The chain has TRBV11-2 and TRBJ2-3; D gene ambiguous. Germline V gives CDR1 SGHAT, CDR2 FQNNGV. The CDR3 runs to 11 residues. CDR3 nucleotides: TGTACCAGCATCACGGGAGATACGCAGTATTTT. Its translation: CTSITGDTQYF.

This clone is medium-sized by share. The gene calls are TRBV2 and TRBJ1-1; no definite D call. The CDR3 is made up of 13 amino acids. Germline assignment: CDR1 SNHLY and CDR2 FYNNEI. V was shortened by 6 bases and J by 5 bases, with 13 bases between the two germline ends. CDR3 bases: TGTGCCAGCAGCGACCTAGGACGTACTGAAGCTTTCTTT. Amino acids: CASSDLGRTEAFF. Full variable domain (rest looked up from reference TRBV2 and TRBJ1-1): EPEVTQTPSHQVTQMGQEVILRCVPISNHLYFYWYRQILGQKVEFLVSFYNNEISEKSEIFDDQFSVERPDGSNFTLKIRSTKLEDSAMYFCASSDLGRTEAFFGQGTRLTVV.